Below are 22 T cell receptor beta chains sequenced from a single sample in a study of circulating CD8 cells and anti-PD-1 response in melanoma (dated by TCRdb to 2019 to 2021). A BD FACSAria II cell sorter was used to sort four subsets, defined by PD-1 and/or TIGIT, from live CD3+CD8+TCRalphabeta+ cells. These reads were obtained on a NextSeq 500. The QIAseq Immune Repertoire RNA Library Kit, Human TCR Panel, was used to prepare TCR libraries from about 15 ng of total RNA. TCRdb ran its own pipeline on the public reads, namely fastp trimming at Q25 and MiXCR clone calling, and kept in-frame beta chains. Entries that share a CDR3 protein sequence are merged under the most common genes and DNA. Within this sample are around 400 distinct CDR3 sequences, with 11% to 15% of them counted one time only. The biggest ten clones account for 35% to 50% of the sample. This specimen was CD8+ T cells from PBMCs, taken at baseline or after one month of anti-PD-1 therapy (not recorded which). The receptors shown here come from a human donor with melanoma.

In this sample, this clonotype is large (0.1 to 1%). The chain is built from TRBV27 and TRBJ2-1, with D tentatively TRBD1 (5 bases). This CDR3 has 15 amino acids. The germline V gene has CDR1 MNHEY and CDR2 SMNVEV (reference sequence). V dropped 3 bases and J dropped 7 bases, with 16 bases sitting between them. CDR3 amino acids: CASSFYGAELNEQFF. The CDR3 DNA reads TGTGCCAGCAGTTTTTATGGGGCAGAATTGAATGAGCAGTTCTTC.

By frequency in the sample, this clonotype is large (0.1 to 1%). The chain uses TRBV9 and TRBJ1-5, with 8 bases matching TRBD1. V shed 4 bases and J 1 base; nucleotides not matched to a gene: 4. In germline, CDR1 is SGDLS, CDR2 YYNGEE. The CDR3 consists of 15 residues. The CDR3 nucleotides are TGTGCCAGCAGCAAAACAGGGGGAAGCAATCAGCCCCAGCATTTT. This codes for CASSKTGGSNQPQHF.

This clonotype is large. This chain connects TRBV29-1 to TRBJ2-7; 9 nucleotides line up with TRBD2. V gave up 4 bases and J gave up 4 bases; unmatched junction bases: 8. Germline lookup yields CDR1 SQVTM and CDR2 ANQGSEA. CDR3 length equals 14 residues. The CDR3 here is CSVAAGGRFYEQYF. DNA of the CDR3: TGCAGCGTTGCGGCGGGAGGGAGGTTTTACGAGCAGTACTTC.

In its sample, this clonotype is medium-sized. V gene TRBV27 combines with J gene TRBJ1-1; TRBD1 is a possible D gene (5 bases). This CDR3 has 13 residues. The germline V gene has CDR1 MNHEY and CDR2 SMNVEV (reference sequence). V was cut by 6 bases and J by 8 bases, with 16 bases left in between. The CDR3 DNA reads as TGTGCCAGCAGAGTTGGGCAGGGAACCGAAGCTTTCTTT. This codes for CASRVGQGTEAFF.

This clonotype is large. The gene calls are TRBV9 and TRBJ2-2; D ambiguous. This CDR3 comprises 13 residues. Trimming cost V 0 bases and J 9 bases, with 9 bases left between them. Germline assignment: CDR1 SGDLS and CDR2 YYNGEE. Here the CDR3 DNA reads TGTGCCAGCAGCGTAGGCTCCTCGCGGGAGCTGTTTTTT. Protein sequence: CASSVGSSRELFF.

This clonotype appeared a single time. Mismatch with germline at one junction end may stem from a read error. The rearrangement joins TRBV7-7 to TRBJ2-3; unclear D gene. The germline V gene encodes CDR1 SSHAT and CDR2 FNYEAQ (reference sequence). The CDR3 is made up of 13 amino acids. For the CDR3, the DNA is TGTGCTAGCAGCTTATTAAAGACAGATACGCAGTATTTT. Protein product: CASSLLKTDTQYF.

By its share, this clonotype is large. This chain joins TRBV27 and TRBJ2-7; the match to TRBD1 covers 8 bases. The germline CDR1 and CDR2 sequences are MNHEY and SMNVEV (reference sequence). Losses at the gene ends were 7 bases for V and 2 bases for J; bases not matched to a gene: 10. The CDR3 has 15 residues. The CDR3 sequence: CASMSPRDRTYEQYF. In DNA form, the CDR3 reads TGTGCCAGCATGAGTCCCCGGGACAGGACCTACGAGCAGTACTTC.

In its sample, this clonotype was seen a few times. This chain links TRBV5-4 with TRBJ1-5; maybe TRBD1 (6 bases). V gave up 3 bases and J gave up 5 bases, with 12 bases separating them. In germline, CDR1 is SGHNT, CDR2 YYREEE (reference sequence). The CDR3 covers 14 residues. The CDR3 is CASSSGQSDQPQHF. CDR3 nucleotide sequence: TGTGCCAGCAGCTCCGGACAGAGTGATCAGCCCCAGCATTTT.

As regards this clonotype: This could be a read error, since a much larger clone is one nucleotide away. This chain's CDR3 is CASSARGRNYERYF. The CDR3 DNA follows: TGTGCCAGCAGCGCCAGGGGGCGCAACTACGAGCGGTACTTC. The genes are TRBV2 and TRBJ2-7; 8 bases map to TRBD1. The CDR3 contains 14 residues. Per the germline V gene, CDR1 is SNHLY and CDR2 is FYNNEI.

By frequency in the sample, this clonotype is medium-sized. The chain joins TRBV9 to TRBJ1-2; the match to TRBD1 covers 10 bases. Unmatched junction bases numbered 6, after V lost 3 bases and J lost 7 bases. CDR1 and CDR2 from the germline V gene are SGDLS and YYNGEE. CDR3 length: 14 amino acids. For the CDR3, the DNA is TGTGCCAGCAGCGCGACAGGGGGCGCCGGTGGCTACACCTTC. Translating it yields CASSATGGAGGYTF.

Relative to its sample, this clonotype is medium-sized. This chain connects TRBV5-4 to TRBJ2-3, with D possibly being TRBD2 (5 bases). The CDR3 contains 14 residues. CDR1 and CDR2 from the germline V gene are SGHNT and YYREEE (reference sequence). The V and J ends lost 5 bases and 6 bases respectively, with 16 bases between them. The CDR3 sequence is CASRIRGQEDTQYF. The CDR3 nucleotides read TGTGCCAGCAGAATCAGAGGGCAGGAGGATACGCAGTATTTT.

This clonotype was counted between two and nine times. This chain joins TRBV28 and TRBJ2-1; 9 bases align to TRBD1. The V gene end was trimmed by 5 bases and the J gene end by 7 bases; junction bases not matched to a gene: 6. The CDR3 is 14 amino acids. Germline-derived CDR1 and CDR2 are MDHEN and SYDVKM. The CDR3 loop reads CASSLPGTGNEQFF. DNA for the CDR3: TGTGCCAGCAGTCTCCCCGGGACAGGGAATGAGCAGTTCTTC.

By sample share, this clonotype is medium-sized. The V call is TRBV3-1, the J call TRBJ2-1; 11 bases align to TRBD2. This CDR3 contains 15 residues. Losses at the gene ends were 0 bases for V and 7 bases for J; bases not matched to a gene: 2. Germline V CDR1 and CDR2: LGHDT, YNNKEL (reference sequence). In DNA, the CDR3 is TGTGCCAGCAGCCAAGATAGCGGGGGGGTTAATGAGCAGTTCTTC. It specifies CASSQDSGGVNEQFF.

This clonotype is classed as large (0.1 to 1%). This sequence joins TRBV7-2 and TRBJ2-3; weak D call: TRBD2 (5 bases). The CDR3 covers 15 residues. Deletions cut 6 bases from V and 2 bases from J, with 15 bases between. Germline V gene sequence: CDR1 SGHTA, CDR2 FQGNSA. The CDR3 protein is CASRHGGSFTDTQYF. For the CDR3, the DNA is TGTGCCAGCAGGCACGGAGGCAGTTTCACAGATACGCAGTATTTT.

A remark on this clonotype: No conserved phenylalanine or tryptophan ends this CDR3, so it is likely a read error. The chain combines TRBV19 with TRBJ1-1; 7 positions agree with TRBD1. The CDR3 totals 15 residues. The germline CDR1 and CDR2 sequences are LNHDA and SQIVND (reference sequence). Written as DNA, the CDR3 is TGTGCCAGTAGTATCGAGGGGGACAGAAACACTAAAGCTTTCCCT. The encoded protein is CASSIEGDRNTKAFP.

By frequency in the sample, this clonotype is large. The CDR3 sequence is CATSDLGDVDEQFF. The DNA of the CDR3 is TGTGCCACCAGTGATTTGGGCGACGTGGATGAGCAGTTCTTC. This sequence joins TRBV24-1 and TRBJ2-1, with no clear D. CDR1 is KGHDR and CDR2 is SFDVKD in the germline V gene. The CDR3 has 14 amino acids. Trimming shortened V by 0 bases and J by 8 bases, and 10 bases separated the two germline ends.

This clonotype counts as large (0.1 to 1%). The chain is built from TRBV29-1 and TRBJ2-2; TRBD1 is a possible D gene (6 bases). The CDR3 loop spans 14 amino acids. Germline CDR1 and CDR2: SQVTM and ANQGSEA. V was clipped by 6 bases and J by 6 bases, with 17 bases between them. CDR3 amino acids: CSVGQTGVPGELFF. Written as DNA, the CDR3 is TGCAGCGTGGGACAAACAGGCGTTCCCGGGGAGCTGTTTTTT.

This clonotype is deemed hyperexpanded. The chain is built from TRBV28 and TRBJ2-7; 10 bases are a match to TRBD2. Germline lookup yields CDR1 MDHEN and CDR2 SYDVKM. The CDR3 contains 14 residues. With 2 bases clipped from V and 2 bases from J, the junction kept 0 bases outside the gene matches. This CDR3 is CASSLLAGAYEQYF. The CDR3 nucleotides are TGTGCCAGCAGTTTACTAGCGGGAGCCTACGAGCAGTACTTC.

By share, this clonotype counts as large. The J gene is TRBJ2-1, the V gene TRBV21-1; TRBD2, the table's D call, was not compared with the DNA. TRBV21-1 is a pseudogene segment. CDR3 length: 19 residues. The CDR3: CASRRLAGDAGIRYNEQFF. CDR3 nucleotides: TGTGCCAGCAGAAGACTAGCGGGGGACGCTGGTATTAGATACAATGAGCAGTTCTTC.

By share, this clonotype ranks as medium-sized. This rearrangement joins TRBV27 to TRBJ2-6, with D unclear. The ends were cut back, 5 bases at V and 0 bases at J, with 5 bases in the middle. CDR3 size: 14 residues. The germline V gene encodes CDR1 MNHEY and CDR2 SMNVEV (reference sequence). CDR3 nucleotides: TGTGCCAGCAGTCACGGCTCTGGGGCCAACGTCCTGACTTTC. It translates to CASSHGSGANVLTF.

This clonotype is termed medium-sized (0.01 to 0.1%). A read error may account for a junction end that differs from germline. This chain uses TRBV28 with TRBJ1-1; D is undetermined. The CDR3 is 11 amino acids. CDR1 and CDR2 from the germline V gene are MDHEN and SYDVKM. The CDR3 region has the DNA TGTGCCAGCACTAGAAACACTGAAGCTTACTTT. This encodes CASTRNTEAYF.

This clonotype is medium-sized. The CDR3 nucleotides read TGTGCCAGCAGCTCAAGCTTTGACGGCTACACCTTC. It translates to CASSSSFDGYTF. V usage is TRBV12-3 or TRBV12-4 and J usage is TRBJ1-2, with unresolved D. This CDR3 is 12 amino acids long. Between the trimmed V and J ends, which lost 6 bases and 8 bases, there was a span of 13 bases.